Reported below is one TCR beta chain. One junction end disagrees with the germline gene, perhaps due to a read error. The data derive from a study of neurological immune-mediated disorders. From the 5' RACE reads, TCRdb called clonotypes with MiXCR, one entry per CDR3 protein. Of over 55,000 distinct CDR3 sequences listed, about 10% are singletons. Time point noted: longitudinal time-point 2. Germline values: CDR1 MDHEN, CDR2 SYDVKM. CDR3 size: 15 residues. This receptor was obtained from a man younger than 45 in good health. This rearrangement joins TRBV28 to TRBJ2-2; D is perhaps TRBD1 (6 bases). Sequencing was done on a sample of PBMCs. This chain's CDR3 is CASSTPGENTEELFF. The CDR3 coding sequence is TGTGCCAGCTCGACTCCAGGGGAAAACACCGAGGAGTTGTTTTTT.